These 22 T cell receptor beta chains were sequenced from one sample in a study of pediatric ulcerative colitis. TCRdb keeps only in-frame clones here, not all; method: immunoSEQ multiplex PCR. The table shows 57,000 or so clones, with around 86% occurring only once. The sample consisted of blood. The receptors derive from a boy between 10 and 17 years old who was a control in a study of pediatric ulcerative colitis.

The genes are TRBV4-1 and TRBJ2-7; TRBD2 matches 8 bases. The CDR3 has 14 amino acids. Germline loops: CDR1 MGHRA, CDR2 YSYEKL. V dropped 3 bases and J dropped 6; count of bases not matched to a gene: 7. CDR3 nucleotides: TGCGCCAGCAGCCATCCCGGGCTAGCGGGCGAGCAGTACTTC. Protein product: CASSHPGLAGEQYF.

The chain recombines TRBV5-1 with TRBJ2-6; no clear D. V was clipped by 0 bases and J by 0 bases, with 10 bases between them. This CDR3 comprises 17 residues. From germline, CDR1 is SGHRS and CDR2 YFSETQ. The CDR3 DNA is TGCGCCAGCAGCTTGGAACTGGGGAACTCTGGGGCCAACGTCCTGACTTTC. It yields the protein CASSLELGNSGANVLTF. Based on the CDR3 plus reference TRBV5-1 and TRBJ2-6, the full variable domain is KAGVTQTPRYLIKTRGQQVTLSCSPISGHRSVSWYQQTPGQGLQFLFEYFSETQRNKGNFPGRFSGRQFSNSRSEMNVSTLELGDSALYLCASSLELGNSGANVLTFGAGSRLTVL.

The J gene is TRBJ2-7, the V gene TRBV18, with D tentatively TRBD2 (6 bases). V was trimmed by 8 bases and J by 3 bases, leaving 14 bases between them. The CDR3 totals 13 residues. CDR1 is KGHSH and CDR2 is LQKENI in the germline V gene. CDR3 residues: CASAIAAGYEQYF. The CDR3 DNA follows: TGTGCCAGCGCCATAGCGGCAGGCTACGAGCAGTACTTC.

CDR3 DNA sequence: TGTGCCAGCTCACCACCAGGGCAGGGTGAGCAGTACTTC. Encoded protein: CASSPPGQGEQYF. The rearrangement joins TRBV18 to TRBJ2-7, with D possibly being TRBD1 (5 bases). This CDR3 is 13 amino acids long. V was pared by 0 bases and J by 7 bases, with 10 bases between. CDR1 and CDR2 from the germline V gene are KGHSH and LQKENI.

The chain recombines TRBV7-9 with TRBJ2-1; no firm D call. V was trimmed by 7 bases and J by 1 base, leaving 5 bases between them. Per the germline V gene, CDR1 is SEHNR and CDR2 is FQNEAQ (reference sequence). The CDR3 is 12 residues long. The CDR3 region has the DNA TGTGCCAGCACCGATTCCTACAATGAGCAGTTCTTC. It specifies CASTDSYNEQFF.

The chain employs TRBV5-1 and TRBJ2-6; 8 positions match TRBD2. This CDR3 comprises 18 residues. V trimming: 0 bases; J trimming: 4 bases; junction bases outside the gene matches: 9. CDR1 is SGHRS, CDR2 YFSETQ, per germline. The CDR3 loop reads CASSLEAGAHGGANVLTF. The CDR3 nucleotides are TGCGCCAGCAGCTTGGAAGCGGGAGCGCATGGGGGGGCCAACGTCCTGACTTTC.

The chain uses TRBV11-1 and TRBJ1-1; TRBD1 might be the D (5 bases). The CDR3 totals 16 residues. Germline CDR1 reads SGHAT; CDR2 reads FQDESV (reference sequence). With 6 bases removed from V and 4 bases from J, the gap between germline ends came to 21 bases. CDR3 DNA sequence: TGTGCCAGCAGTCGTCAGGAGGGGCTGGGGCCCACTGAAGCTTTCTTT. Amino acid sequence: CASSRQEGLGPTEAFF.

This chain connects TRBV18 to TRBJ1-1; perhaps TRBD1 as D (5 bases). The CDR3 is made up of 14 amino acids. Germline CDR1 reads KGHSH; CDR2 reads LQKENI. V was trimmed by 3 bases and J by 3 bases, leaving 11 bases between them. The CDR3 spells CASSPAGLHTEAFF. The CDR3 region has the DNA TGTGCCAGCTCACCCGCAGGGCTCCACACTGAAGCTTTCTTT.

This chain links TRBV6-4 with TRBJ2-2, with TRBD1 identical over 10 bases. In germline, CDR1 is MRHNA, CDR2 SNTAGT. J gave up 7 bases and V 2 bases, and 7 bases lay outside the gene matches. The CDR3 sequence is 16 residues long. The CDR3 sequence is CASSDTGTGEGGELFF. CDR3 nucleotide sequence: TGTGCCAGCAGTGACACCGGGACAGGGGAAGGCGGGGAGCTGTTTTTT.

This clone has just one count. This chain's CDR3 is CASSRFSDSTNEKLFF. The CDR3 DNA follows: TGTGCCAGTAGTAGGTTCTCGGACAGCACTAATGAAAAACTGTTTTTT. This rearrangement joins TRBV19 to TRBJ1-4; the D gene is possibly TRBD1 (6 bases). This CDR3 spans 16 amino acids. Germline V gives CDR1 LNHDA, CDR2 SQIVND (reference sequence). Trimming pared 4 bases from V and 2 bases from J, leaving 14 bases between.

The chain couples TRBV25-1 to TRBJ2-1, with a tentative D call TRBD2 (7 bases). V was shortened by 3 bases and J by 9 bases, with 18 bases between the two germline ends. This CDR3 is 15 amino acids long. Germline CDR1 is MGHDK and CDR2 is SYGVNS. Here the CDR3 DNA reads TGTGCCAGCAGTGAGGGGGCCAGCGGGGTTACTGAGCAGTTCTTC. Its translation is CASSEGASGVTEQFF.

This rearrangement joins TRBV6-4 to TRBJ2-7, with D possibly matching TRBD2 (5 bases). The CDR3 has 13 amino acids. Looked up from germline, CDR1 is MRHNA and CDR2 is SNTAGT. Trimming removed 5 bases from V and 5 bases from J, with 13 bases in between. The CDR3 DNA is TGTGCCAGCAGTACCCAATCCGGGGACGAGCAGTACTTC. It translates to CASSTQSGDEQYF.

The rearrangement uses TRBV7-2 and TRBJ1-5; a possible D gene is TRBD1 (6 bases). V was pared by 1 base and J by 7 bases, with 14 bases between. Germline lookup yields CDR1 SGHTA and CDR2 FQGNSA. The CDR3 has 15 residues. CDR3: CASSLGGQGNQPQHF. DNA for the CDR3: TGTGCCAGCAGCTTAGGGGGTCAGGGGAACCAGCCCCAGCATTTT.

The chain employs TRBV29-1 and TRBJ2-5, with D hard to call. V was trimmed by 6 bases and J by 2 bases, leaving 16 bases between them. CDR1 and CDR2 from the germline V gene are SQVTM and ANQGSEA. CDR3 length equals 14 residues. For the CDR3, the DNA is TGCAGCGTGGTCAAAAGTGGGTTTCAAGAGACCCAGTACTTC. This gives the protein CSVVKSGFQETQYF.

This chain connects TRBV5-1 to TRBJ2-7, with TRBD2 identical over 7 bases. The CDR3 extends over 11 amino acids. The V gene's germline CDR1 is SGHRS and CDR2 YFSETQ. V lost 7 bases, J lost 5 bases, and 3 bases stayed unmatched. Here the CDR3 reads CASSGGNEQYF. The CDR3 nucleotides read TGCGCCAGCTCCGGGGGGAACGAGCAGTACTTC.

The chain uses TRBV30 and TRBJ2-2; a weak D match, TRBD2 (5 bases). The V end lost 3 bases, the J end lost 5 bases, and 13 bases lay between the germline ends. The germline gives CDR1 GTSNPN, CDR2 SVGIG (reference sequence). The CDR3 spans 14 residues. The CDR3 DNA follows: TGTGCCTGGAGGCGTACTAGAAGTACCGGGGAGCTGTTTTTT. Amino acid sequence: CAWRRTRSTGELFF.

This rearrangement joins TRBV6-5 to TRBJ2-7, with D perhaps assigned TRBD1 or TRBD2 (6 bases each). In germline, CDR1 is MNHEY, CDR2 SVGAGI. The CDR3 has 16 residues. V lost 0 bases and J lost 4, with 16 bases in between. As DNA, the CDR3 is TGTGCCAGCAGTTACTCGGGGGCCTCGGGACTGTACGAGCAGTACTTC. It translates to CASSYSGASGLYEQYF.

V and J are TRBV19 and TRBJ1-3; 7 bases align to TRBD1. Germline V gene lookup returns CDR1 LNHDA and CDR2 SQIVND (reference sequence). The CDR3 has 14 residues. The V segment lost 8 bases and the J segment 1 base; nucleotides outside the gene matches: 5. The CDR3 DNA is TGTGCCAGTTCCAGGGGGATATCTGGAAACACCATATATTTT. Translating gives CASSRGISGNTIYF.

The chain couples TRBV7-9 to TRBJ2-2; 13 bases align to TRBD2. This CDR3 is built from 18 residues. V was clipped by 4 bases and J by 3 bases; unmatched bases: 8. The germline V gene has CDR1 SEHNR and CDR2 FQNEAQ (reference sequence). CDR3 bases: TGTGCCAGCAGCTCGACCCTGGGACTAGCGGGACACACCGGGGAGCTGTTTTTT. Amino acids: CASSSTLGLAGHTGELFF.

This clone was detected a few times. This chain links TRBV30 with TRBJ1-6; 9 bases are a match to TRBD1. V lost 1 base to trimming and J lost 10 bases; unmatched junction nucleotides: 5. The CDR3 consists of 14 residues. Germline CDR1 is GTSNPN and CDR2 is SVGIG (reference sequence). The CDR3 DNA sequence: TGTGCCTGGAGTGGGACAGGGGAGTACTCACCCCTCCACTTT. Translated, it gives CAWSGTGEYSPLHF.

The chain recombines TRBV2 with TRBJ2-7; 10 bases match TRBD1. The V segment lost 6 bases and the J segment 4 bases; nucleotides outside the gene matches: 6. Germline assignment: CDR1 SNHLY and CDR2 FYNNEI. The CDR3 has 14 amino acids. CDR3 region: CASSFGTGAYEQYF. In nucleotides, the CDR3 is TGTGCCAGCAGCTTCGGGACAGGGGCATACGAGCAGTACTTC.

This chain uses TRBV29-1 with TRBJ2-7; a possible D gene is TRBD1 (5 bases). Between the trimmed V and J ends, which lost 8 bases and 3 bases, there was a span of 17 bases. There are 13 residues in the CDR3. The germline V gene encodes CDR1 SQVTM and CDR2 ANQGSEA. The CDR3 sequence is CSTSQGPIYEQYF. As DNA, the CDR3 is TGCAGCACTTCTCAGGGTCCTATCTACGAGCAGTACTTC.